This TCR beta chain was profiled in a study of spatial heterogeneity in lung cancer. This clonotype was counted a few times. TCRdb reanalysed the 5' RACE reads using MiXCR and keeps one entry per CDR3 protein. Of approximately 92,000 distinct CDR3 sequences listed, more than 10% are singletons. Time point of the sample: sample taken at primary tumor resection. Unsorted tumor, nontumor lung tissue or cryopreserved PBMC supplied the whole RNA. Samples came from roughly 70 TRACERx patients with untreated early-stage lung cancer. The specimen was PBMCs, collected at surgery. This TCR was recovered from a male donor with early-stage non-small cell lung cancer.

The CDR3 bases are TGTGCCATCAGTGAGTCGCAACAACTAAGCCGCACAGATACGCAGTATTTT. Protein sequence: CAISESQQLSRTDTQYF. The chain joins TRBV10-3 to TRBJ2-3; D is ambiguous. CDR1 is ENHRY, CDR2 SYGVKD, per germline. V was shortened by 0 bases and J by 1 base, with 14 bases between the two germline ends. The CDR3 consists of 17 residues.